This TCR beta chain was captured by sequencing in a study of early T cells in non-severe SARS-CoV-2 infection. V lost 1 base and J lost 0; bases outside the gene matches: 10. Germline values: CDR1 LGHDT, CDR2 YNNKEL (reference sequence). The CDR3 length is 19 residues. The TCR library protocol was used to attach unique molecular identifiers. These identifiers were attached to individual cDNA molecules. MiXCR, applied by TCRdb to the 5' RACE reads, yields one record per CDR3 protein. The sample records 70,000 to 85,000 distinct CDR3 sequences, approximately 12% being singletons. Within the sample, this clonotype is medium-sized.

Specimen: whole blood. This receptor was identified in an adult who was a healthcare worker with PCR-confirmed SARS-CoV-2 infection or an uninfected control (not recorded which). The chain couples TRBV3-1 to TRBJ2-5; 11 bases are shared with TRBD2. This chain's CDR3 is CASSQVPPASGRYQETQYF. CDR3 in DNA: TGTGCCAGCAGCCAAGTACCCCCTGCTAGCGGGAGGTACCAAGAGACCCAGTACTTC.